Each of the 9 T cell receptor beta chains below was sequenced from the same sample in a study of shared clonotypes between healthy human individuals. Measured with immunoSEQ multiplex PCR; TCRdb has only the in-frame clones, and not every one. The sample contains roughly 2.2 million clones, approximately 93% of which appear only once. Sequencing was done on a sample of naive CD4+ T cells from PBMCs. Subset noted: CD45RA+ positively selected. The receptor source for this set is a man in his late teens or twenties in good health. Some clones in this sample may be carry-over from other donors' samples.

This chain links TRBV4-1 with TRBJ2-3; no clear D gene. V was pared by 1 base and J by 4 bases, with 18 bases between. CDR3 length: 17 residues. Germline values: CDR1 MGHRA, CDR2 YSYEKL. CDR3: CASSQVSPISAADTQYF. The DNA of the CDR3 is TGCGCCAGCAGCCAAGTTAGCCCTATTTCGGCCGCAGATACGCAGTATTTT.

The chain combines TRBV5-1 with TRBJ1-1; D is unresolved. CDR1 and CDR2 (germline): SGHRS, YFSETQ. The CDR3 runs to 15 residues. Trimming removed 4 bases at V and 1 base at J, with 14 bases between. CDR3 sequence: CASSPLGWRNTEAFF. The CDR3 nucleotides are TGCGCCAGCAGCCCACTTGGATGGAGGAACACTGAAGCTTTCTTT.

The gene calls are TRBV5-1 and TRBJ2-5, with D possibly being TRBD1 (6 bases). The germline V and J ends were trimmed by 2 bases and 6 bases, with 20 bases remaining between them. Germline CDR1 and CDR2: SGHRS and YFSETQ. The CDR3 sequence is 16 residues long. CDR3 nucleotide sequence: TGCGCCAGCAGCTTCAACCCACGGGACACACAGCAGACCCAGTACTTC. It specifies CASSFNPRDTQQTQYF.

This clone was recorded only once. V is TRBV10-3 and J is TRBJ1-1; D remains unclear. The V and J ends lost 4 bases and 1 base respectively, with 10 bases between them. The length of the CDR3 is 14 residues. Germline assignment: CDR1 ENHRY and CDR2 SYGVKD. CDR3 sequence reads: CAISAQTQNTEAFF. In DNA, the CDR3 is TGTGCCATCAGTGCGCAGACCCAGAACACTGAAGCTTTCTTT.

The chain carries TRBV5-4 and TRBJ2-5; tentative D call: TRBD1 (6 bases). CDR3 length: 16 residues. Trimming left V 0 bases short and J 2 bases short, with 14 bases between. Germline assignment: CDR1 SGHNT and CDR2 YYREEE (reference sequence). CDR3 sequence reads: CASSLAAGAGQETQYF. DNA for the CDR3: TGTGCCAGCAGCTTGGCGGCAGGGGCCGGGCAAGAGACCCAGTACTTC.

The chain combines TRBV25-1 with TRBJ2-7; D call uncertain. The CDR3 length is 12 residues. The V end lost 6 bases, the J end lost 4 bases, and 10 bases lay between the germline ends. Germline V CDR1 and CDR2: MGHDK, SYGVNS. CDR3 loop: CASSPRVYEQYF. CDR3 coding DNA: TGTGCCAGCAGCCCTCGGGTGTACGAGCAGTACTTC.

The rearrangement links TRBV18 to TRBJ2-7; D is possibly TRBD1 or TRBD2 (7 bases each). CDR3 size: 14 residues. V was shortened by 6 bases and J by 3 bases, with 15 bases between the two germline ends. Germline CDR1 is KGHSH and CDR2 is LQKENI. CDR3 loop: CASSSGTVNYEQYF. CDR3 sequence (DNA): TGTGCCAGCTCGAGCGGGACAGTCAACTACGAGCAGTACTTC.

This clone has a single count. The same CDR3 can be traced to other DNA sequences in this sample. This chain connects TRBV29-1 to TRBJ1-1; the D gene is possibly TRBD1 (5 bases). The germline V and J ends were trimmed by 2 bases and 1 base, with 8 bases remaining between them. The V gene's germline CDR1 is SQVTM and CDR2 ANQGSEA. The CDR3 consists of 13 residues. CDR3: CSVERQGNTEAFF. The CDR3 nucleotides read TGCAGCGTTGAACGGCAGGGGAACACTGAAGCTTTCTTT.

The chain joins TRBV6-5 to TRBJ2-3; 9 nucleotides line up with TRBD2. This CDR3 has 16 residues. V trimming: 2 bases; J trimming: 0 bases; junction bases outside the gene matches: 3. In germline, CDR1 is MNHEY, CDR2 SVGAGI. Written as DNA, the CDR3 is TGTGCCAGCAGTTACGTAGCGGGAGCGAGCACAGATACGCAGTATTTT. It is translated as CASSYVAGASTDTQYF.